This T cell receptor beta chain originates from a study of T cells in Graves' hyperthyroidism and ophthalmopathy. Overall study: Specimen type is peripheral blood, collected at initial diagnosis prior to any treatment. Study-level findings and limits: Appearing also in blood were most of the thyroid clonotypes expanded above 0.001.

Germline V gene sequence: CDR1 MNHEY, CDR2 SVGEGT. V lost 2 bases and J 0 bases, leaving 14 bases between the germline ends. CDR3 length: 16 residues. 9 to 10 ml fresh peripheral blood yielded the PBMCs. RNA transcripts gave rise to amplified TCR beta CDR3 regions. Carried out on the TCR CDR3, a first-round RT-PCR used the HTBI primer set. One entry per CDR3 protein results from TCRdb running MiXCR on the multiplex PCR reads. The sample lists approximately 690,000 distinct CDR3 sequences, more than 20% seen once, with 34% in the top ten. A remark on this clonotype: The antigen is unknown.

The origin of this receptor is a man aged 25-45 years with Graves' ophthalmopathy. The sample consisted of blood. The J gene is TRBJ2-7, the V gene TRBV6-2 or TRBV6-3; D ambiguous. The DNA for the CDR3 is TGTGCCAGCAGTTACGAGAGCCCCTCAAGCTCCTACGAGCAGTACTTC. It codes for CASSYESPSSSYEQYF.